This T cell receptor (beta chain) was sequenced in a study of cytomegalovirus exposure and HLA in healthy donors (dated by TCRdb to the late 2010s). About the study as a whole: According to an earlier analysis of a few hundred of the donors, about 190 million T cells yielded 90 million to 140 million unique TCR beta sequences and more than 250 Gb of sequence data. About 280 gigabases of sequencing data and around 80 million unique TCR sequences made up an early release that covered 500 to 650 HLA-typed donors. Of the approximately 400 genotyped donors, 65% to 90% fell in the genetic ancestry cluster associated with self-reported Caucasian donors. The study was designed to test whether signatures of past pathogen exposure could be identified by cataloging public T cell receptors. Using immunosequencing, the study profiled T cell repertoires from roughly 650 subjects and related those repertoires to cytomegalovirus serostatus. In addition to the first cohort of 650 to 750 subjects, a separate validation cohort of approximately 130 different subjects was used. To predict cytomegalovirus infection status, the study combined high-throughput TCR immunosequencing, statistical association of individual TCRs with disease status, and machine learning. In a later analysis, previously published TCR beta repertoires from 550 to 700 donors were re-analyzed and high-resolution HLA genotyping was added so that TCR occurrence patterns could be studied. Rather than drawing on any new phenotypic data, the later analysis identified candidate immune exposures from TCR beta sequences and the way those sequences occurred across donors. To decide whether each TCR beta V gene segment behaved as functional or pseudogenic, an earlier analysis of fewer than 750 of the donors relied on high-throughput TCR beta sequencing. Donor age, sex, ethnicity and CMV serostatus were compiled alongside the repertoire data. A later genetic analysis used genome-wide SNP genotypes for about 65% of the roughly 700 donors, treating that subset as a discovery cohort. All discovery cohort repertoires had been generated on a single sequencing platform. Both class I and class II loci were covered by HLA typing, at four-digit resolution. Typing coverage varied by locus: about 629-640 donors for A, B, C, DRB1 and DQB1; approximately 520 for DQA1; around 610 for DPA1; around 450 for DPB1. Roughly five DR-DQ haplotypes were handled as single units for association and clustering, since linkage in the cohort was strong. Across approximately 400 genotyped donors of the cohort, an average of about 220,000 unique TCR beta nucleotide sequences per donor were sequenced, and approximately 19% of those sequences were non-productive.

With regard to this clone: No antigen is known for it. There are no base qualities to consult, and no much larger clone falls within one base.

The cohort consisted of some 670 healthy bone marrow donors. At the time of sampling, every cohort member was nominally healthy, though immune exposures that went unrecorded were likely present. The donor tested CMV seronegative, placing the donor among the 350 or so seronegative members of the cohort. Each donor provided a peripheral blood sample, and peripheral blood mononuclear cells were used for TCR beta sequencing. Genomic DNA extraction from the blood cell samples was performed with the Qiagen DNeasy Blood Extraction Kit. Library creation used the immunoSEQ multiplex PCR assay. For the multiplex PCR, a mixture combining 60 forward primers for TCR Vbeta segments and 13 reverse primers for TCR Jbeta segments was used. A multiplex PCR assay on genomic DNA amplified the CDR3 region of rearranged TCR beta genes. On the Illumina HiSeq System, the amplified TCR beta libraries were sequenced as 87-base-pair reads. The original pipeline was this. Across the 500 to 700 repertoires, a later analysis counted 75 million to 90 million unique TCR beta chains, some 11 million of which were shared by at least two donors. Raw reads were error-corrected and collapsed into unique sequences with a nearest-neighbor algorithm that merged closely related sequences to remove PCR and sequencing errors. Alignment of CDR3 sequences to IMGT reference sequences was used to assign V, D and J gene segments. Each retained sequence needed at least a six-nucleotide match to both a V gene segment and a J gene segment. Rearrangements were classified as productive when the CDR3 lacked stop codons and remained in frame with V and J, and all other rearrangements were classified as non-productive. CDR3 was defined according to IMGT convention as the region running from the second conserved V-encoded cysteine to the conserved J-encoded phenylalanine. The earlier analysis of about 590 of the donors excluded sequences that lacked an unambiguous match to a single V gene segment. In an earlier analysis of a few hundred of the donors, a V segment was called functional when productive rearrangements were above 56.7%, and segregating when the standard deviation between donors exceeded 5%. A statistical classification framework was developed to diagnose cytomegalovirus status using the catalog of TCR beta chain sequences. A later analysis assigned V and J genes by comparing TCR nucleotide sequences with IMGT/GENE-DB human TR gene sequences. The TCRdist pipeline was used in a later analysis to assign CDR3 sequences and most-parsimonious VDJ recombination scenarios. In a later analysis, each TCR beta chain was defined by its CDR3 amino acid sequence together with its V-gene family, and reads lacking a unique V-gene family were excluded. A later analysis removed 550 to 700 highly shared, low-generation-probability nucleotide sequences to deal with suspected cross-contamination and a sequencing artifact. A later analysis calculated a clonal expansion index for each public chain from normalized within-repertoire ranks of inferred template counts. A later analysis computed generation probabilities with a VDJ recombination model fitted to out-of-frame rearrangements, and checked the results against IGoR. A later analysis scored TCR-TCR, TCR-HLA and TCR-CMV co-occurrence with hypergeometric tests, applying a repertoire-size bias correction to TCR pairs. In a later analysis, false discovery rates were estimated by permuting HLA or CMV assignments 20 times. In a later analysis, co-occurring TCRs were grouped with DBSCAN, and TCRdist sequence similarity was added when clustering was performed within HLA-allele-positive subsets. Repertoires with fewer than 30,000 or more than 120,000 public chains, plus five repertoires with anomalous nucleotide sharing, were excluded from co-occurrence clustering. TCRdb mirrors the immuneACCESS table, restricted to in-frame sequences. Some clones are absent from its copies; in checked studies, under half trace to an unresolved V gene, and the reason for the others is unknown. V and J calls and clone size are copied from that table; D and trimming were computed from the DNA. The sample table holds 150,000 to 200,000 clones, of which about 80% were seen once. In total, the top ten clones hold around 1% of the sample.

The CDR3 starts with the cysteine, ends with the phenylalanine, and has 13 residues. The sequence is cut down to CDR3 DNA, 39 bases in frame from base 1. Taken from the germline V gene (reference sequence), the CDR1 and CDR2 loops are SGHKS and YYEKEE. V is reduced by 0 bases and J by 4 bases, leaving a spacing of 8 bases between them. On the study overall, not on this receptor specifically: According to a later analysis, TCR association rates differed among HLA loci, with DRB1 alleles showing the most associated TCRs and HLA-C alleles showing the fewest. Linkage disequilibrium might explain the correlated functional status among segregating V segments, but an unknown experimental factor could not be excluded. In a later analysis, HLA-associated TCR beta chains showed more clonal expansion and lower generation probabilities than non-associated chains that were equally common. The sequencing pipeline was judged likely to have produced a cluster of highly shared sequence variants as a technical artifact. The classifier was reported to diagnose cytomegalovirus status with high specificity and sensitivity in both the original cohort and the validation cohort. When HLA alleles, especially DR and DQ, strongly co-occurred, TCR associations were difficult to assign to individual alleles. According to a later analysis, most CMV-associated TCR beta chains appeared to be HLA-restricted, and the HLA associations seemed to be driven largely by CMV exposure. The study gave a list of about 160 TCR beta chains associated with cytomegalovirus. The 87-base-pair reads could not distinguish some IMGT-functional V segments, including TRBV6-2 and TRBV6-3, so those segments were excluded. In a later genetic analysis, fewer N-insertions in productive TCRs were reported among donors in an Asian-associated ancestry cluster than the approximately 710-donor mean. The cohort was sequenced for TCR beta chains only, and without alpha or paired-chain data the features that could be detected were limited. Immune exposure information for the cohort was limited to CMV serostatus. Broadly in line with IMGT annotations, most TCR beta V segments showed up in productive rearrangements about 87% or about 30% of the time in an earlier analysis of approximately 600 of the donors. In a later analysis, over 15,000 TCR beta sequences were associated with specific HLA alleles at a false discovery rate of 0.05. Several of the top co-occurrence clusters appeared to be linked to parvovirus B19, influenza, CMV and Epstein-Barr virus, according to a later analysis. Three of the identified cytomegalovirus-associated TCR beta chains were confirmed in vitro to be specific for cytomegalovirus antigens. Roughly uniform sequencing depth across donors was assumed in presence/absence analyses, although this assumption may not hold. It was suggested by the authors that the approach could potentially be generalized to other disease states and immunological phenotypes. While some public TCRs were present in many individuals, most TCR sequences turned up only very rarely across donors. Because HLA typing was missing for some donors at each locus, association tests included only the typed subset. In a later genetic analysis, a missense DCLRE1C variant was associated with V-gene and J-gene trimming of TCR beta chains, and the association was replicated in an independent cohort. Because counts were too low, around 18 rarely observed V segments, including chromosome 9 orphons, were left out of the earlier analysis of 500 to 750 of the donors. A further reported finding was that TCR beta sequences accurately predicted the HLA-A and HLA-B alleles for most subjects in the first cohort.

The clonotype originates from a woman in her thirties or forties in good health and CMV-seronegative. The sequenced sample was PBMCs. The sequence links TRBV5-5 to TRBJ2-7; the D gene lacks a confident call. The nucleotides read TGTGCCAGCAGCTTGGGCGCACCTTACGAGCAGTACTTC. This gives the protein CASSLGAPYEQYF.